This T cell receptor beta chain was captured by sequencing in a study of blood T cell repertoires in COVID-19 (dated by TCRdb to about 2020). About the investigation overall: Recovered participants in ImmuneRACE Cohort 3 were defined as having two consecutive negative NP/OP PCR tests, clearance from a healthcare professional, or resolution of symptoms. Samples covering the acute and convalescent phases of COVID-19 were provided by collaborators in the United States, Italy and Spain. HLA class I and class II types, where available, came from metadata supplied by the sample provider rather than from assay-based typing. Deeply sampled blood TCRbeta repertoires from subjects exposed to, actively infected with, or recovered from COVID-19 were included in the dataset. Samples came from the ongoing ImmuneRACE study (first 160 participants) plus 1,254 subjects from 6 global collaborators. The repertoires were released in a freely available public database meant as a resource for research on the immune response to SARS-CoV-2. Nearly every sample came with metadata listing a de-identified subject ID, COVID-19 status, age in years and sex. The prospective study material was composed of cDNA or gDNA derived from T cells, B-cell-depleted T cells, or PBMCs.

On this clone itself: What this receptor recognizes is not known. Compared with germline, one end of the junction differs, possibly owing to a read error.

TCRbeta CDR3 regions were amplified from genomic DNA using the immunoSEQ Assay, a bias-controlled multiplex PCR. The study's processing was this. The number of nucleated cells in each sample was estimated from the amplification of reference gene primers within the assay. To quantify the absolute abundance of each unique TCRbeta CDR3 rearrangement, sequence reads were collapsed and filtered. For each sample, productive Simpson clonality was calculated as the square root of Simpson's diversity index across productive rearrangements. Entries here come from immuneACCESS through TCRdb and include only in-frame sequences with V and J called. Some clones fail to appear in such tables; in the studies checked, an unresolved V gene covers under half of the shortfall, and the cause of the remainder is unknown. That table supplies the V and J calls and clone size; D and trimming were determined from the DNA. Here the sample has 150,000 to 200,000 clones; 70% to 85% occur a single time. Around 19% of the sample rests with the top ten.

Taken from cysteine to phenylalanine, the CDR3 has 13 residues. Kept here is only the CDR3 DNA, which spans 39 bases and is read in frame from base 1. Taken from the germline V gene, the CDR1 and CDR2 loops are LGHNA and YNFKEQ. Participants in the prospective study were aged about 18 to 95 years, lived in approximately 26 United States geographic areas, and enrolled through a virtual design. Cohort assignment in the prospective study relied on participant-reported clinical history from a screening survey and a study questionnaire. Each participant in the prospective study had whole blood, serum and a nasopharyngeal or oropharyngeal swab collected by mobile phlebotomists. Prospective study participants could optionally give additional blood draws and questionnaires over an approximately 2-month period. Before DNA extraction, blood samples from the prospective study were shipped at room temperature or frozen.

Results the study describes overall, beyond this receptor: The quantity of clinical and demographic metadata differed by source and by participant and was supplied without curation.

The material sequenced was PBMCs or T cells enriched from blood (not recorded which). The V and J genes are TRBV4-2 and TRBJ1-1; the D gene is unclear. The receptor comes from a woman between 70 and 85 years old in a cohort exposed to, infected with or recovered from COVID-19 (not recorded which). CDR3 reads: CASSQGRLDPPTF. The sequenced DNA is TGTGCCAGCAGCCAAGGGAGGTTAGATCCCCCGACTTTT.